The clone carrying this T cell receptor beta chain came up a few times. Its antigen is still unknown. This specimen comes from a study of early T cells in non-severe SARS-CoV-2 infection. Across the whole study: Bulk RNA isolated from unsorted whole blood underwent sequencing; chains were not paired. Study-wide results and caveats: The study's VDJdb matching favored anti-spike CD8 responses and missed private and CD4 specificities.

The CDR3 sequence is 18 residues long. Germline V CDR1 and CDR2: MNHNY, SVGAGI (reference sequence). V was pared by 7 bases and J by 5 bases, with 26 bases between. Individual cDNA molecules received unique molecular identifiers during library preparation. TCRdb ran MiXCR on the 5' RACE reads and lists one entry per CDR3 protein. This table holds roughly 72,000 distinct CDR3 sequences, around 11% found once. The sequencing here drew on whole blood, taken at baseline. This receptor was identified in an adult who was a healthcare worker with PCR-confirmed SARS-CoV-2 infection or an uninfected control (not recorded which). The J gene is TRBJ1-4, the V gene TRBV6-6, with D unclear. The chain's CDR3 is CASTSRYQTLGNNEKLFF. The CDR3 DNA follows: TGTGCCAGCACCTCACGGTACCAGACCCTAGGGAACAATGAAAAACTGTTTTTT.